The T cell receptor beta chain under discussion was sequenced for a study of human T cells and chemical hapten exposure listed by TCRdb under 2021. Regarding the complete study: For sensitization, 2% DPC in acetone was applied to an approximately 2 cm by approximately 2 cm area of upper inner arm skin. Throughout the study period of 20 to 30 weeks, patients also received therapeutic DPC doses to the scalp every week. Alopecia areata with under or over 50% scalp involvement, alopecia totalis and alopecia universalis were represented in the patient cohort, which was mostly female. Patch testing on the upper back used Finn chambers containing 0.01% DPC, with scoring done after 6 days according to International Contact Dermatitis Research Group standards. Blood samples were taken from patients before sensitization (week 0) and then at 2, 6 and about 24 weeks after DPC sensitization. The study tracked peripheral blood TCR repertoire changes in vivo during primary and secondary sensitization to the hapten diphenylcyclopropenone (DPC) in alopecia patients. Approximately 28 alopecia patients gave blood for TCR sequencing at one to four time points (pre-sensitization, 2, 6 and 24 weeks). Libraries were pooled for sequencing, and per-sample TCR yields varied mainly because of small differences in library volumes within the pool.

The paper as a whole reports these results and caveats: The number of TCRs above 1 in 1000 frequency did not change with DPC sensitization; there was no evidence of global repertoire structure alterations. Expanded TCRs formed significantly more large CDR3 similarity clusters than pre-sensitization or healthy control sets, consistent with antigen-driven responses. Alopecia, a presumed autoimmune disease, was present in all patients, so the immune response of the patients might differ from that of healthy individuals. Repeated subsampling changed both the strength of the expansion versus patch-test correlation and the threshold at which that correlation became significant. A positive correlation was found between the number of PT1 expanded TCRs and patch test score, with significance reached at thresholds 8, 16 and 32 but not 4.

This clonotype was picked up a small number of times. Its specific antigen is unknown. No much larger clonotype is one base removed from it; base qualities were not supplied. The intended sense of this specimen's time point label: patch test 3, about 24 weeks after DPC sensitization. The sample's treatment or condition label, in plain terms: therapeutic diphenylcyclopropenone sensitization with weekly scalp DPC. Blood at each patch-test visit was drawn before the patch test was applied. To be eligible, patients had to be aged 18 to 70, diagnosed with alopecia and judged suitable for DPC therapy, while pregnant patients were excluded. Total RNA was extracted from unfractionated whole blood collected in Tempus Blood RNA tubes. The method was RACE. Data came from a NextSeq 500. During library preparation, unique molecular identifiers were attached to individual cDNA molecules so that TCRs could be counted in a quantitative, reproducible way. For every blood RNA sample, sequencing covered both the TCR alpha and TCR beta chains. The authors processed their data as follows. Samples had a median of roughly 99,000 TCRs, with a range from roughly 23,224 to 700,000. V, J and CDR3 annotation of the TCR reads was carried out using the Decombinator software suite. For the PS versus PT1 abundance plots, all samples were subsampled to the same number of TCRs (28,000). TCRs were defined as expanded if absent before sensitization and observed at least eight times at the 2-week time point. The raw public data were reprocessed by TCRdb itself: fastp quality trimming at Q25, MiXCR clonotype calling, in-frame beta chains only. Each CDR3 protein gets just one entry, which takes the most common genes and DNA from the rows behind it. It is TCRdb's table, rather than the study itself, that gives the V and J calls and clone size. Present in this sample are 62,000 or so distinct CDR3 sequences, approximately 11% of which were seen just once. Of the sample, about 2.3% falls within the top ten clones.

Material: whole blood, obtained in connection with sensitization to the hapten diphenylcyclopropenone (DPC). This TCR came from a young woman with alopecia areata. Some clones in this sample may be carry-over from other donors' samples.

The CDR3: CASSLARRLGASYEQYF. The nucleotides read TGTGCCAGCAGTTTAGCCCGAAGACTGGGAGCATCTTACGAGCAGTACTTC. The chain couples TRBV12-3 or TRBV12-4 to TRBJ2-7, and possibly TRBD2, on 5 matching bases. The V end loses 0 bases and the J end loses 4 bases, and a stretch of 19 bases separates them. Including cysteine and phenylalanine, the CDR3 has 17 amino acids. The kept DNA is CDR3 alone, 51 bases in frame from the first base.